This record concerns one TCR beta chain sequence. Its antigen is unidentified. This sample was taken from a study of shared clonotypes between healthy human individuals. Background on the study: Contributing individuals were two females and a few males aged 18 to 49.

Recent vaccinations or acute infections were absent in the healthy HIV-negative adult donors. Trimming shortened V by 8 bases and J by 10 bases, and 21 bases separated the two germline ends. Germline loops: CDR1 MNHEY, CDR2 SVGAGI. The length of the CDR3 is 14 residues. Sequenced by immunoSEQ multiplex PCR; TCRdb stores in-frame clones only, minus some. The profile covers roughly 2.6 million clones, with over 85% appearing a single time and roughly 0.14% taken by the ten largest. Study-wide findings and caveats: Between a few donors, naive CD4 clonotypes were shared at a level of about 5%.

The source material was naive CD4+ T cells sorted from blood. Specified subset: CD45RA+ positively selected. This sequence originates from a young man in good health. The chain employs TRBV6-5 and TRBJ2-4; D is possibly TRBD1 (6 bases). CDR3 protein: CASGKQGAVAIQYF. CDR3 nucleotides: TGTGCCAGCGGAAAACAGGGAGCGGTAGCGATTCAGTACTTC.